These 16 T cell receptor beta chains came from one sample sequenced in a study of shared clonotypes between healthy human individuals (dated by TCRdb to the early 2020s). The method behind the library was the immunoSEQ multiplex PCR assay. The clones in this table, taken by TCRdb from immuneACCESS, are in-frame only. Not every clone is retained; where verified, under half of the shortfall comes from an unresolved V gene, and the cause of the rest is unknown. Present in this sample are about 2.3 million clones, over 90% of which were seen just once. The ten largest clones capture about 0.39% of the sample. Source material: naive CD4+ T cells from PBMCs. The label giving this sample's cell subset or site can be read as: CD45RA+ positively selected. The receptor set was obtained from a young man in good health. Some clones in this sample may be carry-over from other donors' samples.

In DNA form, the CDR3 reads TGCAGCGTTCAGGGAAGGGACACTGAAGCTTTCTTT. This sequence encodes CSVQGRDTEAFF. The chain couples TRBV29-1 to TRBJ1-1; possibly TRBD1 for D (5 bases). Germline V gives CDR1 SQVTM, CDR2 ANQGSEA. The V end lost 5 bases, the J end lost 3 bases, and 10 bases lay between the germline ends. The CDR3 totals 12 residues.

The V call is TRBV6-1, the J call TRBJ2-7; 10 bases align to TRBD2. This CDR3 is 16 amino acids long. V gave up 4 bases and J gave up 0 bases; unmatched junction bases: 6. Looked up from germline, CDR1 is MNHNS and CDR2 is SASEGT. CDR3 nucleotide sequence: TGTGCCAGCAGTGCGACTAGCGGGTCCTTCTCCTACGAGCAGTACTTC. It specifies CASSATSGSFSYEQYF.

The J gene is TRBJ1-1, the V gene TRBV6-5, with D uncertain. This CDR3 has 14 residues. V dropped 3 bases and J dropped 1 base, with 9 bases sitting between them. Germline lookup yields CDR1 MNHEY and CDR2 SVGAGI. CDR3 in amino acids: CASSYTARNTEAFF. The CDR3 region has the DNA TGTGCCAGCAGTTATACTGCGAGGAACACTGAAGCTTTCTTT.

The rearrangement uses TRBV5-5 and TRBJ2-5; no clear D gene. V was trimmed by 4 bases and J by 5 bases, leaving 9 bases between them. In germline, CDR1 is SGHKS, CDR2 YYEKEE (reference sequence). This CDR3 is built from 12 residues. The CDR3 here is CASSPEVETQYF. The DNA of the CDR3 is TGTGCCAGCAGCCCCGAGGTGGAGACCCAGTACTTC.

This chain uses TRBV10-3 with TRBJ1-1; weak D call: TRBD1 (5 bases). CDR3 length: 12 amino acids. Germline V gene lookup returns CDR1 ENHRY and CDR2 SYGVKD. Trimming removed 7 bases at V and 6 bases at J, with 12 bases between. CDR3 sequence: CAINQGGSEAFF. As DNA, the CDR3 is TGTGCCATCAACCAGGGCGGTTCTGAAGCTTTCTTT.

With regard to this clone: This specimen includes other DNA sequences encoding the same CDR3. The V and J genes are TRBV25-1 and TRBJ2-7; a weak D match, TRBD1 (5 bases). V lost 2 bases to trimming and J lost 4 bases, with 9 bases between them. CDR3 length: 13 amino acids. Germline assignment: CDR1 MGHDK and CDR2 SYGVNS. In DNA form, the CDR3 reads TGTGCCAGCAGTGAAGGGGCGTTATACGAGCAGTACTTC. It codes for CASSEGALYEQYF.

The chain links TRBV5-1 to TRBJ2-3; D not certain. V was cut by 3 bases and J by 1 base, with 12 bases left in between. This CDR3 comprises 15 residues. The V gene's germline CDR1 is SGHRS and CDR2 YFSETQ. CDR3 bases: TGCGCCAGCAGCTCTCGTTCCAGCGGCACAGATACGCAGTATTTT. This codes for CASSSRSSGTDTQYF. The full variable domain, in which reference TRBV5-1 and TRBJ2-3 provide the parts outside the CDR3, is KAGVTQTPRYLIKTRGQQVTLSCSPISGHRSVSWYQQTPGQGLQFLFEYFSETQRNKGNFPGRFSGRQFSNSRSEMNVSTLELGDSALYLCASSSRSSGTDTQYFGPGTRLTVL.

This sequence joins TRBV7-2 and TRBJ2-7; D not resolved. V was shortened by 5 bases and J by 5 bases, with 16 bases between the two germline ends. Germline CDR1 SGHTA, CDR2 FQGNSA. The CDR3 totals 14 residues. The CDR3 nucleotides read TGTGCCAGCAGCCAAGGTGAAGGGTTCCACGAGCAGTACTTC. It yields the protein CASSQGEGFHEQYF.

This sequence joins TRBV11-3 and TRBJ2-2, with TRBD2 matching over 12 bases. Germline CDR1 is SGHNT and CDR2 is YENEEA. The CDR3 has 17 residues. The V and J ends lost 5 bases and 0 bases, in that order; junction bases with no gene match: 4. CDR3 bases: TGTGCCAGCAGCCCGTGGACTAGCGGGGCGAACACCGGGGAGCTGTTTTTT. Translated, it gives CASSPWTSGANTGELFF. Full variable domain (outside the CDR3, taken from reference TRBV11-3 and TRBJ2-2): EAGVVQSPRYKIIEKKQPVAFWCNPISGHNTLYWYLQNLGQGPELLIRYENEEAVDDSQLPKDRFSAERLKGVDSTLKIQPAELGDSAVYLCASSPWTSGANTGELFFGEGSRLTVL.

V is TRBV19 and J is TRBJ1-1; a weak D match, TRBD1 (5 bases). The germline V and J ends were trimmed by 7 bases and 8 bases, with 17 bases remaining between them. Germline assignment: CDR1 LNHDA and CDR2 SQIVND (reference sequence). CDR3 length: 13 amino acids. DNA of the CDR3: TGTGCCAGTACCCCTGGCGGGGGGACGGAAGCTTTCTTT. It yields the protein CASTPGGGTEAFF. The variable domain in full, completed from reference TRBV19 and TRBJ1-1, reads DGGITQSPKYLFRKEGQNVTLSCEQNLNHDAMYWYRQDPGQGLRLIYYSQIVNDFQKGDIAEGYSVSREKKESFPLTVTSAQKNPTAFYLCASTPGGGTEAFFGQGTRLTVV.

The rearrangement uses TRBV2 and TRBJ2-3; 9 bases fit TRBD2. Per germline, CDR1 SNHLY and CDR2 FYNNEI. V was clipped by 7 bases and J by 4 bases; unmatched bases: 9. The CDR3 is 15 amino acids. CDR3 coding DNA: TGTGCCAGCAAAGTAGCGGGAGTTGTTGCAGATACGCAGTATTTT. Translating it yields CASKVAGVVADTQYF.

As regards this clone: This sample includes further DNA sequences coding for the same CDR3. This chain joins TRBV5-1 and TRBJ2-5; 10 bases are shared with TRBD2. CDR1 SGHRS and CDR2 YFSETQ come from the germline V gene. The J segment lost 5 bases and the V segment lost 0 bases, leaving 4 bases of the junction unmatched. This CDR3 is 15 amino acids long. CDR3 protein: CASSLGTSGWETQYF. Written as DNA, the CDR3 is TGCGCCAGCAGCTTGGGGACTAGCGGATGGGAGACCCAGTACTTC.

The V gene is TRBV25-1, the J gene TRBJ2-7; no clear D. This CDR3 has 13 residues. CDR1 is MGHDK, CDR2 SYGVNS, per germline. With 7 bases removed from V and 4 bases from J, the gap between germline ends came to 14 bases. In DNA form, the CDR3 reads TGTGCCAGCATTTTATCCGGGTCTTACGAGCAGTACTTC. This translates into CASILSGSYEQYF.

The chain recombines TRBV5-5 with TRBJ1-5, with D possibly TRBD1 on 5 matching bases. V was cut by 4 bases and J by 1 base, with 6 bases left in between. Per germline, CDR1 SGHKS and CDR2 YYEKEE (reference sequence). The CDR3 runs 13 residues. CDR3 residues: CASSRDSNQPQHF. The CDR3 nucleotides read TGTGCCAGCAGCCGGGACAGCAATCAGCCCCAGCATTTT.

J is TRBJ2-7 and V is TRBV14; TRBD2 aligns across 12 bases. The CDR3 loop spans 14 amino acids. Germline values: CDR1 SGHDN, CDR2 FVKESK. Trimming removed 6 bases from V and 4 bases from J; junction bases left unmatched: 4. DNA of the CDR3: TGTGCCAGCAGTCGGACTAGCGGGACGTACGAGCAGTACTTC. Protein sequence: CASSRTSGTYEQYF.

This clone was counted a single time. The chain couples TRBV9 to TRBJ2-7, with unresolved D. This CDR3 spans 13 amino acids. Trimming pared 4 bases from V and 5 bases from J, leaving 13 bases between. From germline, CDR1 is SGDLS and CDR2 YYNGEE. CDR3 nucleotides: TGTGCCAGCAGCTTAGGCCCGGACGACGAGCAGTACTTC. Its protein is CASSLGPDDEQYF.